This is a list of T cell receptor beta chains from one sample in a study of PD-1 blockade in classical Hodgkin lymphoma. Sequencing used immunoSEQ multiplex PCR; TCRdb keeps in-frame clones, though not all of them. The table lists roughly 12,000 clones, approximately 77% of them singletons. The sample consisted of peripheral blood mononuclear cells (PBMCs), taken at baseline. The receptors derive from a human donor with classical Hodgkin lymphoma. Each CDR3 is given without its conserved first and last residue.

V	J	length	CDR3
TRBV7-9	TRBJ2-7	9	ASSLSSQQY
TRBV6-1	TRBJ1-5	11	ASSEGDSQPQH
TRBV5-1	TRBJ1-1	12	ASSRGDVDTEAF
TRBV4-1	TRBJ2-3	13	ASSQGRGASDTQY
TRBV5-1	TRBJ2-3	12	ASSFKGIADTQY
TRBV6-1	TRBJ2-3	12	ASSAGQGTDTQY
TRBV6-6	TRBJ2-1	14	ASSSSSLAGYNEQF
TRBV30	TRBJ1-2	13	AWSHQGQTIYGYT
TRBV6-6	TRBJ2-3	13	ASSFPGGSTDTQY
TRBV29-1	TRBJ2-1	10	SVEDPGTGQF
TRBV6-4	TRBJ2-7	13	ARNRTGPLIYEQY
TRBV19	TRBJ1-1	11	ASRSRRNTEAF
TRBV7-9	TRBJ2-5	10	ASSFGGETQY
TRBV29-1	TRBJ1-5	13	SVADGFLGNQPQH
TRBV5-6	TRBJ2-5	12	ASSLRGNGETQY
TRBV6-5	TRBJ1-1	11	ASIVWGNTEAF
TRBV19	TRBJ2-1	11	ASSSSTYNEQF
TRBV6-5	TRBJ1-4	10	ASSPRQGSAF
TRBV7-2	TRBJ1-2	12	ASSLGGQGSGYT
TRBV5-1	TRBJ1-1	14	ASSTQAGGLNTEAF
TRBV7-2	TRBJ1-1	13	ASSLVSGGNTEAF
TRBV9	TRBJ2-1	19	ASSPRGSPASGGPSYNEQF
TRBV7-2	TRBJ2-7	9	ASSYRYEQY
TRBV5-4	TRBJ1-1	12	ASSLEGDLSEAF
TRBV11-2	TRBJ1-1	14	ASSLEFKNRNTEAF
TRBV7-2	TRBJ2-1	15	ASSLGGTRSSYNEQF
TRBV4-1	TRBJ1-2	8	ASSRYGYT
TRBV11-1	TRBJ2-5	8	ASSGKTQY
TRBV9	TRBJ1-1	11	ASSAQGMGEAF
TRBV6-5	TRBJ2-7	10	ATLAGEGEQY
TRBV28	TRBJ2-4	14	ASSPGLGGAKNIQY
TRBV18	TRBJ2-2	14	ASSPAGQGSTGELF
TRBV5-5	TRBJ2-7	13	ASSLRDRSSYEQY
TRBV11-2	TRBJ1-2	13	ASSQLTGEGYGYT
TRBV5-6	TRBJ1-3	13	ASSLGGVSGNTIY
TRBV9	TRBJ2-1	13	ASSVLAGADNEQF
TRBV27	TRBJ2-1	14	ASSLSIDRGRDEQF
TRBV28	TRBJ2-5	11	ASKVAGQETQY
TRBV7-8	TRBJ1-5	11	ASSLHGGQPQH
TRBV7-2	TRBJ1-2	11	ASSYAENYGYT
TRBV18	TRBJ2-3	13	ASSGLGGGTDTQY
TRBV2	TRBJ1-5	11	ASNGNSNQPQH
TRBV4-1	TRBJ1-2	12	ASSQGTGGYGYT
TRBV4-2	TRBJ1-5	12	ASSQGQGEQPQH